What follows are 18 T cell receptor beta chains derived from one specimen sequenced in a study of blood T cell repertoires in COVID-19. The protocol was immunoSEQ multiplex PCR, while the TCRdb copy is restricted to in-frame clones and leaves out a portion. Of around 180,000 clones listed, approximately 80% are singletons. Source material: PBMCs or T cells enriched from blood (not recorded which). The receptors come from a man aged 45-65 years who had recovered from COVID-19.

The V and J genes are TRBV18 and TRBJ1-5, with D maybe TRBD1 (5 bases). From germline, CDR1 is KGHSH and CDR2 LQKENI. This CDR3 is built from 13 residues. Trimming shortened V by 5 bases and J by 7 bases, and 12 bases separated the two germline ends. The CDR3 sequence: CASSELRGQPQHF. The CDR3 DNA reads TGTGCCAGCTCAGAGTTAAGGGGACAGCCCCAGCATTTT. Complete variable domain (other parts from reference TRBV18 and TRBJ1-5): NAGVMQNPRHLVRRRGQEARLRCSPMKGHSHVYWYRQLPEEGLKFMVYLQKENIIDESGMPKERFSAEFPKEGPSILRIQQVVRGDSAAYFCASSELRGQPQHFGDGTRLSIL.

This clone was detected a few times. J is TRBJ1-5 and V is TRBV19, with 8 bases fitting TRBD1. Germline V gene sequence: CDR1 LNHDA, CDR2 SQIVND (reference sequence). Germline trimming cut 6 bases from V and 7 bases from J; bases unmatched to any gene: 17. The CDR3 runs to 17 residues. CDR3 sequence: CASSLGSDRGAGQPQHF. For the CDR3, the DNA is TGTGCCAGTAGCTTGGGCTCCGACAGGGGCGCGGGGCAGCCCCAGCATTTT.

The chain has TRBV11-2 and TRBJ2-1; 10 bases are shared with TRBD2. Losses at the gene ends were 0 bases for V and 6 bases for J; bases not matched to a gene: 5. The length of the CDR3 is 16 residues. CDR1 and CDR2 from the germline V gene are SGHAT and FQNNGV. The CDR3 sequence is CASSLESGGASNEQFF. CDR3 nucleotide sequence: TGTGCCAGCAGCTTAGAAAGCGGGGGGGCATCCAATGAGCAGTTCTTC.

The V call is TRBV6-5, the J call TRBJ1-5, with D possibly TRBD1 on 6 matching bases. Germline assignment: CDR1 MNHEY and CDR2 SVGAGI. V was trimmed by 5 bases and J by 6 bases, leaving 11 bases between them. This CDR3 contains 13 residues. For the CDR3, the DNA is TGTGCCAGCAGTACAGGGTCGAGTCAGCCCCAGCATTTT. Encoded protein: CASSTGSSQPQHF.

A single count supports this clone. The rearrangement joins TRBV5-1 to TRBJ1-1; maybe TRBD1 (5 bases). The CDR3 loop spans 14 amino acids. Germline CDR1 and CDR2: SGHRS and YFSETQ. The V end was cut by 4 bases, the J end by 4 bases, with 14 bases between. As DNA, the CDR3 is TGCGCCAGCAGCAACCCCGGGGGGAGCACTGAAGCTTTCTTT. Encoded protein: CASSNPGGSTEAFF.

This clone has only one observation. The V and J genes are TRBV11-2 and TRBJ2-3; TRBD2 agrees at 7 bases. This CDR3 is built from 17 residues. Germline values: CDR1 SGHAT, CDR2 FQNNGV. V gave up 3 bases and J gave up 1 base; unmatched junction bases: 10. The CDR3 region has the DNA TGTGCCAGCAGCTTCCCCCCCCGGGGGGTTCGCACAGATACGCAGTATTTT. It specifies CASSFPPRGVRTDTQYF.

The chain combines TRBV5-1 with TRBJ2-5, with TRBD1 identical over 7 bases. V trimming: 3 bases; J trimming: 3 bases; junction bases outside the gene matches: 17. The CDR3 covers 18 residues. In germline, CDR1 is SGHRS, CDR2 YFSETQ. The CDR3 DNA is TGCGCCAGCAGCTCCCGGGGTGATGGGACAGAGGGGAAAGAGACCCAGTACTTC. Translation: CASSSRGDGTEGKETQYF.

This clone was picked up one time. V and J are TRBV23-1 and TRBJ2-3; D is possibly TRBD2 (6 bases). TRBV23-1 is an open reading frame whose function is uncertain. The CDR3 runs to 14 residues. V was pared by 0 bases and J by 5 bases, with 9 bases between. CDR3 amino acids: CASSQSEGLDTQYF. The CDR3, as DNA: TGCGCCAGCAGTCAATCGGAGGGATTAGATACGCAGTATTTT.

The gene calls are TRBV4-1 and TRBJ1-1; a possible D gene is TRBD1 (5 bases). V was trimmed by 0 bases and J by 1 base, leaving 12 bases between them. CDR1 and CDR2 (germline): MGHRA, YSYEKL. This CDR3 is 16 amino acids long. The CDR3 is CASSQDRTSPNTEAFF. DNA for the CDR3: TGCGCCAGCAGCCAAGACCGGACATCACCGAACACTGAAGCTTTCTTT.

The chain recombines TRBV30 with TRBJ1-1; D is possibly TRBD1 (5 bases). CDR3 length: 14 amino acids. In germline, CDR1 is GTSNPN, CDR2 SVGIG (reference sequence). Deletions cut 2 bases from V and 1 base from J, with 11 bases between. The CDR3 DNA follows: TGTGCCTGGAGTTCCCTGGGGGGGAACACTGAAGCTTTCTTT. Translating gives CAWSSLGGNTEAFF.

The V call is TRBV24-1, the J call TRBJ2-3, with D possibly matching TRBD1 (6 bases). The ends were cut back, 9 bases at V and 3 bases at J, with 12 bases in the middle. This CDR3 spans 13 amino acids. Germline-derived CDR1 and CDR2 are KGHDR and SFDVKD. Here the CDR3 reads CATGGTGTDTQYF. For the CDR3, the DNA is TGTGCCACCGGGGGAACAGGGACAGATACGCAGTATTTT.

The chain is built from TRBV12-3 or TRBV12-4 and TRBJ1-2, with D possibly TRBD1 on 6 matching bases. This CDR3 region has 13 residues. The ends were cut back, 6 bases at V and 5 bases at J, with 13 bases in the middle. CDR3: CASSSDRPYGYTF. In nucleotides, the CDR3 is TGTGCCAGCAGCTCAGACAGGCCTTATGGCTACACCTTC.

The V and J genes are TRBV4-1 and TRBJ2-1, with TRBD2 matching 10 bases. V lost 2 bases, J lost 8 bases, and 6 bases stayed unmatched. The CDR3 sequence is 15 residues long. The V gene's germline CDR1 is MGHRA and CDR2 YSYEKL. For the CDR3, the DNA is TGCGCCAGCAGCCAACATTCCGGACTAGCGGATGAGCAGTTCTTC. Translation: CASSQHSGLADEQFF.

The chain links TRBV9 to TRBJ2-3; 8 bases match TRBD2. This CDR3 has 15 amino acids. The junction had 6 bases not matched to a gene; V was cut back by 1 base and J by 5 bases. In germline, CDR1 is SGDLS, CDR2 YYNGEE. In DNA form, the CDR3 reads TGTGCCAGCAGCGTACTCGGGGGGGCCAAAGATACGCAGTATTTT. Translating it yields CASSVLGGAKDTQYF.

The sample holds one count of this clone. The sample carries other DNA sequences with the same CDR3. This chain uses TRBV19 with TRBJ1-5, with D uncertain. The V and J ends lost 3 bases and 7 bases respectively, with 10 bases between them. Per germline, CDR1 LNHDA and CDR2 SQIVND (reference sequence). This CDR3 contains 13 residues. This CDR3 reads CASSIQVTQPQHF. The DNA of the CDR3 is TGTGCCAGTAGTATCCAGGTGACACAGCCCCAGCATTTT.

The chain has TRBV28 and TRBJ1-3; no clear D gene. CDR3 length: 14 amino acids. The V gene's germline CDR1 is MDHEN and CDR2 SYDVKM. The germline V and J ends were trimmed by 1 base and 6 bases, with 10 bases remaining between them. The CDR3 bases are TGTGCCAGCAGTTTATCTCCAGGATTAAACACCATATATTTT. Residues: CASSLSPGLNTIYF.

The V call is TRBV18, the J call TRBJ1-2; possibly TRBD1 for D (6 bases). Germline-derived CDR1 and CDR2 are KGHSH and LQKENI. The CDR3 extends over 15 amino acids. V was cut by 5 bases and J by 0 bases, with 13 bases left in between. The CDR3 loop reads CASSVAGQSNYGYTF. The DNA for the CDR3 is TGTGCCAGCTCAGTTGCTGGACAGTCTAACTATGGCTACACCTTC.

The rearrangement links TRBV7-2 to TRBJ2-7, with 9 bases matching TRBD1. V trimming: 1 base; J trimming: 6 bases; junction bases outside the gene matches: 4. This CDR3 has 14 residues. Germline V gene sequence: CDR1 SGHTA, CDR2 FQGNSA. The chain's CDR3 is CASSLVGQGSEQYF. The CDR3 coding sequence is TGTGCCAGCAGCTTAGTGGGACAGGGCTCCGAGCAGTACTTC. Using reference TRBV7-2 and TRBJ2-7 for the parts outside the CDR3, the full variable domain is GAGVSQSPSNKVTEKGKDVELRCDPISGHTALYWYRQSLGQGLEFLIYFQGNSAPDKSGLPSDRFSAERTGGSVSTLTIQRTQQEDSAVYLCASSLVGQGSEQYFGPGTRLTVT.